This record concerns one TCR beta chain sequence. The antigen remains undetermined. The sample comes from a study of T cell responses to AZD1222 COVID-19 vaccine. Study conclusions and caveats: CD4 TCRs linked to vaccination spanned spike, dominating at 160-218 and 743-854.

This table comes from immunoSEQ multiplex PCR, and its TCRdb copy is limited to in-frame clones, with some not included. The table includes over 110,000 clones, roughly 90% detected once. Samples with a second dose at about 4 or about 12 weeks were pooled together. The germline gives CDR1 LNHDA, CDR2 SQIVND (reference sequence). With V trimmed by 5 bases and J by 2 bases, 7 bases remained unmatched. The CDR3 is 15 amino acids. The V call is TRBV19, the J call TRBJ2-3; 7 nucleotides match TRBD2. This TCR was sampled from an adult who received the AZD1222 COVID-19 vaccine. The input for sequencing was peripheral blood, taken 28 days after the second AZD1222 dose. The CDR3 coding sequence is TGTGCCAGTAGTTTATTAGCGGGCACCACAGATACGCAGTATTTT. This translates into CASSLLAGTTDTQYF.